These 14 T cell receptor beta chains were sequenced from one sample in a study of blood T cell repertoires in COVID-19. TCRdb keeps only in-frame clones here, not all; method: immunoSEQ multiplex PCR. The table shows under 300,000 clones, with 88% occurring only once. Material for sequencing was peripheral blood. These receptors originate from a woman under 40 with acute or convalescent COVID-19.

CDR3 sequence reads: CASSPGTHQETQYF. Here the CDR3 DNA reads TGCGCCAGCAGCCCCGGGACACACCAAGAGACCCAGTACTTC. This sequence joins TRBV4-3 and TRBJ2-5; the D gene is possibly TRBD1 (6 bases). The CDR3 totals 14 residues. Germline assignment: CDR1 LGHNA and CDR2 YSLEER. The V end was cut by 4 bases, the J end by 0 bases, with 9 bases between.

This chain connects TRBV3-1 (or the pseudogene TRBV3-2) to TRBJ1-5; D gene uncertain. Germline V gene sequence: CDR1 LGHDT, CDR2 YNNKEL (reference sequence). Trimming removed 3 bases from V and 2 bases from J, with 2 bases in between. The CDR3 totals 12 residues. In DNA form, the CDR3 reads TGTGCCAGCAGCCACGGCAATCAGCCCCAGCATTTT. Translation: CASSHGNQPQHF.

The J gene is TRBJ2-7, the V gene TRBV19, with 7 bases identical to TRBD2. The CDR3 sequence is 15 residues long. The V gene's germline CDR1 is LNHDA and CDR2 SQIVND (reference sequence). V trimming: 3 bases; J trimming: 0 bases; junction bases outside the gene matches: 5. The CDR3 loop is CASSILAASSYEQYF. The CDR3, as DNA: TGTGCCAGTAGTATTCTAGCGGCAAGCTCCTACGAGCAGTACTTC. Full variable domain (remainder filled in from reference TRBV19 and TRBJ2-7): DGGITQSPKYLFRKEGQNVTLSCEQNLNHDAMYWYRQDPGQGLRLIYYSQIVNDFQKGDIAEGYSVSREKKESFPLTVTSAQKNPTAFYLCASSILAASSYEQYFGPGTRLTVT.

This chain joins TRBV7-8 and TRBJ1-5, with TRBD1 matching 7 bases. V trimming: 4 bases; J trimming: 5 bases; junction bases outside the gene matches: 5. Germline assignment: CDR1 SGHVS and CDR2 FQNEAQ. The CDR3 has 14 amino acids. This CDR3 reads CASSSKTGYQPQHF. In DNA form, the CDR3 reads TGTGCCAGCAGCTCAAAGACAGGGTATCAGCCCCAGCATTTT.

The gene calls are TRBV5-1 and TRBJ1-4, with 8 positions matching TRBD1. Germline V CDR1 and CDR2: SGHRS, YFSETQ. The CDR3 contains 17 residues. V gave up 4 bases and J gave up 0 bases; unmatched junction bases: 8. DNA of the CDR3: TGCGCCAGCAGCCTCGACAGGGGAACCGCAACTAATGAAAAACTGTTTTTT. Encoded protein: CASSLDRGTATNEKLFF.

The V gene is TRBV30, the J gene TRBJ2-1, with D possibly TRBD2 on 6 matching bases. Germline values: CDR1 GTSNPN, CDR2 SVGIG (reference sequence). V shed 3 bases and J shed 4 bases, with 16 bases lying between them. CDR3 size: 15 residues. CDR3 residues: CAWSQTGGLYNEQFF. The CDR3 bases are TGTGCCTGGAGCCAAACTGGGGGGTTGTACAATGAGCAGTTCTTC.

This clone was recorded once. The chain has TRBV5-1 and TRBJ2-3; D gene uncertain. Between the trimmed V and J ends, which lost 0 bases and 4 bases, there was a span of 6 bases. Looked up from germline, CDR1 is SGHRS and CDR2 is YFSETQ. The CDR3 contains 13 residues. This CDR3 reads CASSLAFADTQYF. CDR3 bases: TGCGCCAGCAGCTTGGCCTTCGCAGATACGCAGTATTTT.

This clone was seen only a few times. The chain has TRBV30 and TRBJ2-7; D gene ambiguous. The CDR3 has 12 amino acids. The germline CDR1 and CDR2 sequences are GTSNPN and SVGIG (reference sequence). With 7 bases removed from V and 4 bases from J, the gap between germline ends came to 14 bases. CDR3 amino acids: CASVVGVYEQYF. The DNA of the CDR3 is TGTGCCTCGGTGGTCGGTGTATACGAGCAGTACTTC.

CDR3 loop: CASSKRRNTGTSGFWEQFF. The CDR3 DNA reads TGTGCCAGCAGCAAAAGGCGTAATACCGGGACTAGCGGGTTTTGGGAGCAGTTCTTC. The chain recombines TRBV21-1 with TRBJ2-1; the table's D gene call, TRBD2, was not cross checked with the DNA. TRBV21-1 is a known pseudogene. This CDR3 has 19 residues.

The DNA of the CDR3 is TGCGCCAGCACACAGAGACAGGCCAATAATTCACCCCTCCACTTT. Protein: CASTQRQANNSPLHF. The chain links TRBV10-2 to TRBJ1-6; D might be TRBD1 (6 bases). Per germline, CDR1 WSHSY and CDR2 SAAADI. The CDR3 spans 15 residues. Trimming removed 7 bases at V and 5 bases at J, with 15 bases between.

Only a few counts were recorded for this clone. This chain joins TRBV28 and TRBJ1-6, with D perhaps TRBD1 (6 bases). V dropped 3 bases and J dropped 10 bases, with 10 bases sitting between them. Per the germline V gene, CDR1 is MDHEN and CDR2 is SYDVKM. The CDR3 is 13 residues long. The CDR3 DNA is TGTGCCAGCAGTTTCGCAGGGGAGTCACCCCTCCACTTT. It encodes CASSFAGESPLHF. The complete variable domain, with remaining parts taken from reference TRBV28 and TRBJ1-6, reads DVKVTQSSRYLVKRTGEKVFLECVQDMDHENMFWYRQDPGLGLRLIYFSYDVKMKEKGDIPEGYSVSREKKERFSLILESASTNQTSMYLCASSFAGESPLHFGNGTRLTVT.

The V and J genes are TRBV11-3 and TRBJ2-3; D may be TRBD2 (7 bases). V lost 5 bases, J lost 5 bases, and 14 bases lay in between. The CDR3 totals 14 residues. Per the germline V gene, CDR1 is SGHNT and CDR2 is YENEEA. CDR3 nucleotides: TGTGCCAGCAGCCCCTTAGGGGGGGAAGATACGCAGTATTTT. Amino acids: CASSPLGGEDTQYF.

V and J are TRBV9 and TRBJ2-5; 12 bases fit TRBD2. CDR3 length: 14 residues. Per the germline V gene, CDR1 is SGDLS and CDR2 is YYNGEE. V lost 4 bases and J lost 5; bases outside the gene matches: 3. In DNA, the CDR3 is TGTGCCAGCAGCCCTCTAGCGGGAGGGGAGACCCAGTACTTC. Translating it yields CASSPLAGGETQYF.

The count of this clone is one. This chain uses TRBV27 with TRBJ2-6; weak D call: TRBD1 (5 bases). CDR1 and CDR2 from the germline V gene are MNHEY and SMNVEV (reference sequence). The CDR3 sequence is 14 residues long. Trimming shortened V by 10 bases and J by 6 bases, and 16 bases separated the two germline ends. CDR3 protein: CATRFRGQANVLTF. CDR3 coding DNA: TGTGCCACCAGATTTCGCGGACAGGCCAACGTCCTGACTTTC.